The clone carrying this T cell receptor beta chain was found many times. Its antigen is not identified. The CDR3 loop spans 15 amino acids. Germline CDR1 is KGHSH and CDR2 is LQKENI. Trimming pared 0 bases from V and 4 bases from J, leaving 12 bases between. The record originates from a study of prognosis after radiotherapy for stage I lung cancer. Study overall: More than twelve patients had newly diagnosed primary stage I lung tumors, and five had oligometastatic NSCLC after surgical resection of the primary tumor. In this cohort, no one received concurrent therapy with stereotactic body radiotherapy.

General study points: Patients developing distant metastases showed lower Shannon entropy after stereotactic body radiation therapy.

Genomic DNA yielded TCR beta CDR3, amplified by two-round multiplex PCR. Primers specific to each TRBV and TRBJ gene were used in first-round PCR. TCRdb itself ran the multiplex PCR reads through MiXCR, one entry per CDR3 protein. The top ten clones hold approximately 8.3% of a sample with around 56,000 distinct CDR3 sequences, less than 30% of them seen once. Sequences were derived from PBMCs, sampled before or after stereotactic body radiation therapy (not recorded which). The clonotype comes from a donor aged 50 or older with non-small cell lung cancer. The V and J genes are TRBV18 and TRBJ1-1, with TRBD1 as a possible D gene (6 bases). DNA of the CDR3: TGTGCCAGCTCACCACCGGAAAGGGGGGGCACTGAAGCTTTCTTT. As protein: CASSPPERGGTEAFF.